These 6 T cell receptor beta chains were all obtained from the same sample, sequenced in a study of beta chain features in type 1 diabetes. The study, taken as a whole, reports: People with Type 1 diabetes carried modestly yet significantly shorter TCRB CDR3s in all four CD4+ subsets.

Since all of the isolated RNA was reverse transcribed, expressed TCRB transcripts were what got sequenced. Clones were read by immunoSEQ multiplex PCR, and TCRdb kept only the in-frame ones, dropping some. Here the sample spans 680,000 or so clones, 13% being singletons. No antigens are known for them. The sequencing sample was made of naive CD4+ T cells from blood. The receptors here all came from a young man with type 1 diabetes.

Written as DNA, the CDR3 is TGTGCCAGCTCACCACCGGGACACTTGAACACCGGGGAGCTGTTTTTT. Amino acids: CASSPPGHLNTGELFF. The rearrangement joins TRBV18 to TRBJ2-2; maybe TRBD1 (6 bases). Trimming left V 0 bases short and J 1 base short, with 9 bases between. Germline CDR1 is KGHSH and CDR2 is LQKENI. CDR3 length: 16 amino acids.

V is TRBV27 and J is TRBJ1-2; D gene ambiguous. The CDR3 contains 15 residues. Trimming took off 2 bases at V and 5 bases at J, with 15 bases between the two ends. Germline loops: CDR1 MNHEY, CDR2 SMNVEV (reference sequence). CDR3 amino acids: CASSLPQSTAYGYTF. CDR3 DNA: TGTGCCAGCAGTTTACCCCAATCAACAGCATATGGCTACACCTTC.

This clone was observed a handful of times. Other nucleotide sequences in the sample specify the same CDR3. The CDR3 reads CSAPQETQYF. For the CDR3, the DNA is TGCAGTGCTCCACAGGAGACCCAGTACTTC. The chain carries TRBV20-1 and TRBJ2-5; unclear D gene. V lost 5 bases and J 5 bases, leaving 6 bases between the germline ends. Per germline, CDR1 DFQATT and CDR2 SNEGSKA (reference sequence). There are 10 residues in the CDR3.

J is TRBJ2-1 and V is TRBV7-8, with TRBD2 as a possible D gene (5 bases). The V end was cut by 1 base, the J end by 6 bases, with 13 bases between. The germline gives CDR1 SGHVS, CDR2 FQNEAQ. CDR3 size: 15 residues. The CDR3 is CASSLGLPGINEQFF. DNA for the CDR3: TGTGCCAGCAGCTTAGGCCTCCCGGGGATCAATGAGCAGTTCTTC.

V and J are TRBV27 and TRBJ2-7, with D maybe TRBD1 (6 bases). The CDR3 has 14 residues. V lost 3 bases and J lost 0, with 9 bases in between. Germline V gene sequence: CDR1 MNHEY, CDR2 SMNVEV (reference sequence). The CDR3, as DNA: TGTGCCAGCAGTTTTAGGGGGAACTCCTACGAGCAGTACTTC. Translating gives CASSFRGNSYEQYF.

The CDR3 protein is CASSLGGDSTDTQYF. The CDR3 coding sequence is TGTGCCAGCAGCTTGGGGGGGGACAGCACAGATACGCAGTATTTT. V is TRBV5-4 and J is TRBJ2-3; a weak D match, TRBD2 (6 bases). The CDR3 loop spans 15 amino acids. V lost 0 bases and J 0 bases, leaving 8 bases between the germline ends. From germline, CDR1 is SGHNT and CDR2 YYREEE (reference sequence).